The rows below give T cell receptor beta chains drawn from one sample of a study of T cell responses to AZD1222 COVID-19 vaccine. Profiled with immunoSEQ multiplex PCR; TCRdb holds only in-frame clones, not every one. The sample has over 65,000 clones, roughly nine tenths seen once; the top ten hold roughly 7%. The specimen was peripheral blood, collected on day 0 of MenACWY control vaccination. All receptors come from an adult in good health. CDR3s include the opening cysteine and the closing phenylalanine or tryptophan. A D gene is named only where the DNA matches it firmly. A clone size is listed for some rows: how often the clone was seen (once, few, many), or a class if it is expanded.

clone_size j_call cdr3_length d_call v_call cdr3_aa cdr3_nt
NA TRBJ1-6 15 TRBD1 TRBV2 CASRQGQGVYSPLHF TGTGCCAGCAGGCAAGGACAGGGGGTTTATTCACCCCTCCACTTT
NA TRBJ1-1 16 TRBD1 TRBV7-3 CASSPGGVLSNTEAFF TGTGCCAGCAGCCCAGGGGGGGTTTTATCAAACACTGAAGCTTTCTTT
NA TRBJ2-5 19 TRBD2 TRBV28 CASNSAPSSGGPPWETQYF TGTGCCAGCAACTCGGCCCCATCTAGCGGGGGCCCCCCTTGGGAGACCCAGTACTTC
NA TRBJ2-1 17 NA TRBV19 CASKDPGGTGSYNEQFF TGTGCCAGTAAAGATCCGGGGGGGACAGGGTCCTACAATGAGCAGTTCTTC
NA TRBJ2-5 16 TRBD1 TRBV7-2 CASSRTGQGAGETQYF TGTGCCAGCAGCAGAACGGGACAGGGGGCAGGAGAGACCCAGTACTTC
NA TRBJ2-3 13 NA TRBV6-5 CASSYSNTDTQYF TGTGCCAGCAGTTACTCCAACACAGATACGCAGTATTTT
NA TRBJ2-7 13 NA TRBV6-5 CASSYSTDYEQYF TGTGCCAGCAGTTACTCGACGGACTACGAGCAGTACTTC
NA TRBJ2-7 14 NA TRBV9 CASSVGQLSYEQYF TGTGCCAGCAGCGTAGGACAGCTCTCCTACGAGCAGTACTTC
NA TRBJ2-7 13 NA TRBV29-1 CSVGVPWRGEQYF TGCAGCGTTGGAGTTCCCTGGAGGGGGGAGCAGTACTTC
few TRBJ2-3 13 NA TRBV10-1 CASSEAGTDTQYF TGCGCCAGCAGTGAAGCGGGCACAGATACGCAGTATTTT
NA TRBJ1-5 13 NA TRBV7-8 CASSPHHDQPQHF TGTGCCAGCAGCCCTCACCACGATCAGCCCCAGCATTTT
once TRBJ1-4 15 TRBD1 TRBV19 CASSTGQGKNEKLFF TGTGCCAGTAGTACCGGACAGGGGAAAAATGAAAAACTGTTTTTT
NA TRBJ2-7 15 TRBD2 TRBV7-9 CASSEIAGASAEQYF TGTGCCAGCAGCGAAATAGCGGGAGCCTCCGCCGAGCAGTACTTC
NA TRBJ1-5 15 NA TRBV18 CASSLVDRHNQPQHF TGTGCCAGCTCATTGGTTGACAGACACAATCAGCCCCAGCATTTT
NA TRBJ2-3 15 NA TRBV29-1 CSVEWVSLGTDTQYF TGCAGCGTTGAATGGGTTAGTCTCGGCACAGATACGCAGTATTTT
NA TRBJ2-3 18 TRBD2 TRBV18 CASSLTSGGASSTDTQYF TGTGCCAGCTCGCTTACTAGCGGGGGAGCCTCTAGCACAGATACGCAGTATTTT
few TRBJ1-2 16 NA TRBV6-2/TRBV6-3 CASSYSETGEGYGYTF TGTGCCAGCAGTTACTCGGAGACAGGCGAGGGATATGGCTACACCTTC
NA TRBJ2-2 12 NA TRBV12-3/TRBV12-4 CASSSGRRELFF TGTGCCAGCAGTTCCGGACGCAGGGAGCTGTTTTTT
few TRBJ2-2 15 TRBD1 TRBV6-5 CASRAEPTGAGELFF TGTGCCAGCAGAGCCGAACCGACAGGGGCCGGGGAGCTGTTTTTT
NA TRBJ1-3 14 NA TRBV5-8 CASSLSFSGNTIYF TGTGCCAGCAGCTTAAGTTTCTCTGGAAACACCATATATTTT
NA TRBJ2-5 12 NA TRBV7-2 CASSLESETQYF TGTGCCAGCAGCTTAGAGAGCGAGACCCAGTACTTC
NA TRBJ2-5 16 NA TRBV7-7 CASSPPGSGRWETQYF TGTGCTAGCAGCCCACCAGGGTCTGGGAGGTGGGAGACCCAGTACTTC
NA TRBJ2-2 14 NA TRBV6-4 CASRHRETAGELFF TGTGCCAGCAGGCACCGGGAGACTGCCGGGGAGCTGTTTTTT
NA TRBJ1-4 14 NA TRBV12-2 CASRFETENEKLFF TGTGCAAGTCGCTTTGAGACTGAGAATGAAAAACTGTTTTTT
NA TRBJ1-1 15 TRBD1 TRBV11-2 CASSMGQGPDTEAFF TGTGCCAGCAGCATGGGACAGGGGCCCGACACTGAAGCTTTCTTT
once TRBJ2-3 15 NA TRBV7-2 CASSLWGVATDTQYF TGTGCCAGCAGCTTATGGGGGGTCGCCACAGATACGCAGTATTTT
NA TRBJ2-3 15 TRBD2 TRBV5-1 CASSPTSGVADTQYF TGCGCCAGCAGCCCGACTAGCGGGGTCGCGGATACGCAGTATTTT
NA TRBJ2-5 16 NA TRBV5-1 CASSQPTGGGQETQYF TGCGCCAGCAGCCAACCGACAGGCGGCGGCCAAGAGACCCAGTACTTC
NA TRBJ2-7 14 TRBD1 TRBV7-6 CASSLDRGRYEQYF TGTGCCAGCAGCTTGGACAGGGGAAGGTACGAGCAGTACTTC
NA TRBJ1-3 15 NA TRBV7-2 CASSLRGSTGNTIYF TGTGCCAGCAGCTTAAGGGGGTCCACTGGAAACACCATATATTTT
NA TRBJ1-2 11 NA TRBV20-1 CSSPGHYGYTF TGCAGTTCCCCGGGACACTATGGCTACACCTTC
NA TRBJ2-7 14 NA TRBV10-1 CASSESRASDEQYF TGCGCCAGCAGTGAGTCGAGGGCCTCCGACGAGCAGTACTTC
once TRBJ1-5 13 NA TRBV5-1 CASSVNGGQPQHF TGCGCCAGCAGCGTGAACGGGGGTCAGCCCCAGCATTTT
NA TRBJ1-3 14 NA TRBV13 CASRSKATGNTIYF TGTGCCAGCAGGAGTAAAGCCACTGGAAACACCATATATTTT
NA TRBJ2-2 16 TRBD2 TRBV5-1 CASSGPGTTNTGELFF TGCGCCAGCAGCGGTCCGGGGACTACAAACACCGGGGAGCTGTTTTTT
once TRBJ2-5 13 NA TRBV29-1 CSVGAGNQETQYF TGCAGCGTTGGGGCAGGGAACCAAGAGACCCAGTACTTC
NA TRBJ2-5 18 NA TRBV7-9 CASSTPPTQQGRQETQYF TGTGCCAGCAGCACTCCTCCTACTCAACAGGGCCGGCAAGAGACCCAGTACTTC
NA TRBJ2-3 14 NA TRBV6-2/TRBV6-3 CASSRTPGTDTQYF TGTGCCAGCAGTCGGACCCCGGGCACAGATACGCAGTATTTT
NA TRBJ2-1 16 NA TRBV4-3 CASSQGYAASYNEQFF TGCGCCAGCAGCCAAGGATACGCGGCCTCCTACAATGAGCAGTTCTTC
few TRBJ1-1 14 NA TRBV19 CASTIGGASTEAFF TGTGCCAGCACTATTGGGGGGGCGAGCACTGAAGCTTTCTTT
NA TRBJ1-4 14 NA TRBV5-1 CASSLTGPNEKLFF TGCGCCAGCAGCTTGACAGGGCCTAATGAAAAACTGTTTTTT
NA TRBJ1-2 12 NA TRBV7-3 CASSTPSGHLTF TGTGCCAGCAGCACCCCATCCGGACATCTGACCTTC
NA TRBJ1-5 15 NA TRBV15 CATSRDRRGTWVQHF TGTGCCACCAGCAGAGATCGGCGGGGGACCTGGGTCCAGCATTTT
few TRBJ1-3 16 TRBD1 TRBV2 CASSERQGAIGNTIYF TGTGCCAGCAGTGAAAGGCAGGGGGCGATTGGAAACACCATATATTTT
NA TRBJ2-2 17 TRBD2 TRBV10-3 CAISPGLAGGGTGELFF TGTGCCATCAGTCCCGGACTAGCGGGGGGAGGCACCGGGGAGCTGTTTTTT
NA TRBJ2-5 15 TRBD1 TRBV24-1 CATSDSGQGQETQYF TGTGCCACCAGTGACTCTGGACAGGGACAAGAGACCCAGTACTTC
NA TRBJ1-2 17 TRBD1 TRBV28 CASNQRGQGAASYGYTF TGTGCCAGCAATCAACGGGGACAGGGGGCTGCGTCCTATGGCTACACCTTC
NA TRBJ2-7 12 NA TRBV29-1 CSVEERAGEQYF TGCAGCGTTGAAGAACGAGCCGGCGAGCAGTACTTC
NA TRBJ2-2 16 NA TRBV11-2 CASSALRTTNTGELFF TGTGCCAGCAGCGCCTTGAGGACTACCAACACCGGGGAGCTGTTTTTT
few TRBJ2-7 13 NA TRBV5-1 CASSLPGTYEQYF TGCGCCAGCAGCTTGCCCGGGACCTACGAGCAGTACTTC
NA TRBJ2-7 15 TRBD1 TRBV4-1 CASSQEGQGTYEQYF TGCGCCAGCAGCCAGGAAGGACAGGGAACCTACGAGCAGTACTTC
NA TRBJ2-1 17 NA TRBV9 CASSVEAGQNSYNEQFF TGTGCCAGCAGCGTAGAAGCGGGACAGAACTCCTACAATGAGCAGTTCTTC